The T cell receptor (beta chain) under discussion was sequenced for a study of T cell repertoires in cytomegalovirus infection. Study at large: Peptides in the study included HLA-C-restricted and HLA-B-restricted CMV epitopes. Public TCR beta signatures marked donors with CMV infection and the matching HLA. General observations from the study: Cumulative frequency (of public TCR beta family members) identified carriers of CMV plus the relevant HLA. CMV-specific TCR beta clonotypes restricted by HLA-C were the ones dominating the ex vivo response.

Germline assignment: CDR1 MNHEY and CDR2 SMNVEV (reference sequence). The V gene lost 7 bases and the J gene lost 6 bases, with 22 bases spanning the gap. The CDR3 runs to 15 residues. TCRdb re-analysed the reads in MiXCR, keeping a single row per CDR3 protein. The repertoire consists of 300,000 to 400,000 distinct CDR3 sequences, with under 35% occurring once and the leading ten covering over 15%. With regard to this clonotype: The antigen is unknown.

Sequences were derived from cultured PBMCs, sampled from culture after CMV antigen stimulation. The sequence came from a human donor in good health (CMV status not recorded). Some clones in this sample may be carry-over from other donors' samples. This chain uses TRBV27 with TRBJ2-7, with D uncertain. The CDR3 DNA is TGTGCCAGCACTTTCTTGGCCAACCATCTTGGCGAGCAGTACTTC. It yields the protein CASTFLANHLGEQYF.